The clone carrying this T cell receptor beta chain has a count of ten or more. Its antigen is currently unknown. The data belong to a study of CD8+CD57+ T cells in acquired aplastic anemia. Study observations and caveats: Patients shared just under 30 CD8+ CDR3 sequences with controls.

Patients selected for sequencing had displayed CD8+CD57+ cell expansion by flow cytometry. CDR1 and CDR2 from the germline V gene are MNHNS and SASEGT. The V gene lost 6 bases and the J gene lost 3 bases, with 11 bases spanning the gap. The CDR3 contains 13 residues. TCR beta VDJ combinations and CDR3 sequences were profiled from genomic DNA. One entry per CDR3 protein, called by TCRdb with MiXCR from the reads. The table includes 130,000 or so distinct CDR3 sequences, approximately 41% detected once. Sequencing used sorted CD4+, CD8+, or CD8+CD57+ T cells (not recorded which) from PBMCs. The gene calls are TRBV6-1 and TRBJ1-2; D is uncertain. The receptor comes from a human donor with aplastic anemia. CDR3 bases: TGTGCCAGCAGCGCTGTGGCACACTATGGCTACACCTTC. This codes for CASSAVAHYGYTF.